The next 19 T cell receptor beta chains were all read from a single sample in a study of blood T cell repertoires in COVID-19 (TCRdb year 2020). Library prep was done by the immunoSEQ multiplex PCR assay. TCRdb carries this immuneACCESS record with in-frame sequences only. Its versions omit some clonotypes, under half of them owing to an unresolved V gene in the studies checked, with the rest unexplained. This sample comprises around 140,000 clones, approximately 81% of them detected only once. The ten biggest clones cover about 8% of the sample. The source material was peripheral blood. Receptors were obtained from a woman aged 60-70 years with active or convalescent COVID-19.

This chain uses TRBV28 with TRBJ1-6; 7 nucleotides line up with TRBD1. The CDR3 is 14 residues long. Germline V gives CDR1 MDHEN, CDR2 SYDVKM. V lost 6 bases, J lost 7 bases, and 6 bases stayed unmatched. In DNA form, the CDR3 reads TGTGCCAGCAGAGCAGGGGGGACAAATTCACCCCTCCACTTT. Amino acid sequence: CASRAGGTNSPLHF.

The chain uses TRBV19 and TRBJ2-2, with D unresolved. CDR3 length: 15 residues. The germline CDR1 and CDR2 sequences are LNHDA and SQIVND (reference sequence). Trimming removed 3 bases from V and 4 bases from J, with 12 bases in between. CDR3 sequence reads: CASSISTGSTGELFF. CDR3 DNA: TGTGCCAGTAGTATTTCCACGGGTAGCACCGGGGAGCTGTTTTTT. The variable domain in full, completed from reference TRBV19 and TRBJ2-2, reads DGGITQSPKYLFRKEGQNVTLSCEQNLNHDAMYWYRQDPGQGLRLIYYSQIVNDFQKGDIAEGYSVSREKKESFPLTVTSAQKNPTAFYLCASSISTGSTGELFFGEGSRLTVL.

V gene TRBV19 combines with J gene TRBJ1-4, with D maybe TRBD1 (5 bases). The CDR3 contains 12 residues. In germline, CDR1 is LNHDA, CDR2 SQIVND (reference sequence). V lost 4 bases and J 8 bases, leaving 8 bases between the germline ends. In DNA, the CDR3 is TGTGCCAGTAGTACCTCAGGGGAAAAACTGTTTTTT. Translation: CASSTSGEKLFF.

In this sample, this clone turned up a few times. The V gene is TRBV4-1, the J gene TRBJ1-2, with D perhaps matching TRBD1 (6 bases). V was shortened by 3 bases and J by 9 bases, with 20 bases between the two germline ends. Per germline, CDR1 MGHRA and CDR2 YSYEKL. This CDR3 comprises 15 residues. CDR3 in amino acids: CASSQTWTDGSSYTF. In DNA, the CDR3 is TGCGCCAGCAGCCAGACGTGGACAGACGGCTCTAGCTACACCTTC.

The J gene is TRBJ2-3, the V gene TRBV6-6; no clear D. The CDR3 sequence is 15 residues long. Per the germline V gene, CDR1 is MNHNY and CDR2 is SVGAGI (reference sequence). V dropped 0 bases and J dropped 1 base, with 8 bases sitting between them. CDR3 DNA: TGTGCCAGCAGTTACTCTGAGGATCGCACAGATACGCAGTATTTT. This sequence encodes CASSYSEDRTDTQYF.

This rearrangement joins TRBV10-2 to TRBJ1-6; maybe TRBD1 (6 bases). The germline gives CDR1 WSHSY, CDR2 SAAADI. CDR3 length: 16 residues. Trimming took off 6 bases at V and 14 bases at J, with 26 bases between the two ends. CDR3 region: CASSDSPGQSHVALHF. In DNA, the CDR3 is TGCGCCAGCAGCGATTCCCCCGGACAGTCCCACGTGGCCCTCCACTTT.

The rearrangement uses TRBV5-6 and TRBJ1-2; no clear D. Between the trimmed V and J ends, which lost 3 bases and 8 bases, there was a span of 20 bases. Germline V gives CDR1 SGHDT, CDR2 YYEEEE. CDR3 length: 15 residues. The CDR3 region has the DNA TGTGCCAGCAGCTCATCGAGCGGACCGCGGTCGGGCTACACCTTC. The encoded protein is CASSSSSGPRSGYTF.

The J gene is TRBJ1-2, the V gene TRBV6-1, with D possibly being TRBD1 (5 bases). The germline CDR1 and CDR2 sequences are MNHNS and SASEGT. The V end was cut by 1 base, the J end by 3 bases, with 9 bases between. CDR3 length equals 14 residues. The chain's CDR3 is CASSEDWGDYGYTF. DNA for the CDR3: TGTGCCAGCAGTGAAGATTGGGGGGACTATGGCTACACCTTC.

This sequence joins TRBV19 and TRBJ1-2; no clear D gene. Germline-derived CDR1 and CDR2 are LNHDA and SQIVND (reference sequence). The length of the CDR3 is 15 residues. Trimming took off 3 bases at V and 0 bases at J, with 11 bases between the two ends. CDR3 amino acids: CASSMRAGSNYGYTF. The CDR3 DNA reads TGTGCCAGTAGTATGCGGGCAGGCTCTAACTATGGCTACACCTTC. Drawing the rest from reference TRBV19 and TRBJ1-2, the complete variable domain is DGGITQSPKYLFRKEGQNVTLSCEQNLNHDAMYWYRQDPGQGLRLIYYSQIVNDFQKGDIAEGYSVSREKKESFPLTVTSAQKNPTAFYLCASSMRAGSNYGYTFGSGTRLTVV.

The chain couples TRBV6-5 to TRBJ2-3, with 7 bases matching TRBD1. Trimming at V came to 5 bases and at J to 4 bases, leaving 6 bases not matched to a gene. Germline values: CDR1 MNHEY, CDR2 SVGAGI. This CDR3 has 14 residues. In nucleotides, the CDR3 is TGTGCCAGCAGTACACGACAGGGTCCAGATACGCAGTATTTT. As protein: CASSTRQGPDTQYF.

The J gene is TRBJ2-3, the V gene TRBV6-6; 10 bases align to TRBD1. With 4 bases clipped from V and 3 bases from J, the junction kept 4 bases outside the gene matches. Germline lookup yields CDR1 MNHNY and CDR2 SVGAGI (reference sequence). This CDR3 has 15 residues. The CDR3 sequence is CASSFPDRGTDTQYF. CDR3 DNA: TGTGCCAGCAGTTTTCCGGACAGGGGGACAGATACGCAGTATTTT.

The chain recombines TRBV6-2 or TRBV6-3 with TRBJ1-1, with TRBD1 identical over 7 bases. Germline V gives CDR1 MNHEY, CDR2 SVGEGT. The V and J ends lost 0 bases and 7 bases, in that order; junction bases with no gene match: 2. CDR3 length: 13 amino acids. The CDR3, as DNA: TGTGCCAGCAGTTACTCCAGACAGGGTGAAGCTTTCTTT. This codes for CASSYSRQGEAFF.

The rearrangement joins TRBV10-3 to TRBJ1-1, with TRBD1 identical over 9 bases. The germline V gene encodes CDR1 ENHRY and CDR2 SYGVKD. Trimming cost V 5 bases and J 7 bases; bases outside gene matches: 17. This CDR3 region has 17 residues. In DNA, the CDR3 is TGTGCCATCAGTCCGGACAGGGGTGAGGTAATGGAGGATGAAGCTTTCTTT. Protein: CAISPDRGEVMEDEAFF.

The chain is built from TRBV7-2 and TRBJ2-3; D not certain. This CDR3 has 15 amino acids. Germline-derived CDR1 and CDR2 are SGHTA and FQGNSA. V gave up 2 bases and J gave up 4 bases, with 13 bases separating them. The CDR3 region is CASSLRYSPPDTQYF. CDR3 sequence (DNA): TGTGCCAGCAGCTTACGGTATTCGCCCCCAGATACGCAGTATTTT.

The rearrangement joins TRBV5-4 to TRBJ2-1; 10 nucleotides align to TRBD2. Germline V gene data show CDR1 as SGHNT and CDR2 as YYREEE (reference sequence). The CDR3 length is 17 residues. Trimming removed 4 bases from V and 3 bases from J; junction bases left unmatched: 10. CDR3 sequence: CASSKNSGRPNYNEQFF. Written as DNA, the CDR3 is TGTGCCAGCAGCAAAAATAGCGGGAGGCCCAACTACAATGAGCAGTTCTTC.

CDR3: CASSESTDTQYF. CDR3 coding DNA: TGTGCCAGCAGTGAGAGCACAGATACGCAGTATTTT. V gene TRBV27 combines with J gene TRBJ2-3, with D uncertain. There are 12 residues in the CDR3. Germline V gene lookup returns CDR1 MNHEY and CDR2 SMNVEV (reference sequence). V shed 5 bases and J shed 0 bases, with 3 bases lying between them.

V gene TRBV27 combines with J gene TRBJ1-1; the D is unclear. The germline V gene encodes CDR1 MNHEY and CDR2 SMNVEV (reference sequence). The CDR3 is 13 amino acids. V was pared by 1 base and J by 2 bases, with 5 bases between. The CDR3 nucleotides are TGTGCCAGCAGTTTATGGACTAACACTGAAGCTTTCTTT. Protein product: CASSLWTNTEAFF.

The chain carries TRBV15 and TRBJ2-5; 10 bases fit TRBD1. The CDR3 has 14 amino acids. Germline assignment: CDR1 LNHNV and CDR2 YYDKDF (reference sequence). J gave up 4 bases and V 1 base, and 0 bases lay outside the gene matches. CDR3 nucleotide sequence: TGTGCCACCAGCAGAGGGGACAGGGGAGAGACCCAGTACTTC. The encoded protein is CATSRGDRGETQYF. Full variable domain (remainder filled in from reference TRBV15 and TRBJ2-5): DAMVIQNPRYQVTQFGKPVTLSCSQTLNHNVMYWYQQKSSQAPKLLFHYYDKDFNNEADTPDNFQSRRPNTSFCFLDIRSPGLGDTAMYLCATSRGDRGETQYFGPGTRLLVL.

This chain connects TRBV5-1 to TRBJ1-1, with D hard to call. Germline V CDR1 and CDR2: SGHRS, YFSETQ. There are 15 residues in the CDR3. V dropped 5 bases and J dropped 0 bases, with 14 bases sitting between them. This CDR3 is CASRSDGNMNTEAFF. The CDR3, as DNA: TGCGCCAGCAGATCGGACGGGAACATGAACACTGAAGCTTTCTTT.